The 14 T cell receptor beta chains below come from one sample, sequenced in a study of beta chain features in type 1 diabetes. Expressed TCRB transcripts were sequenced because the isolated RNA had all been reverse transcribed beforehand. The repertoire was sequenced with immunoSEQ multiplex PCR; TCRdb's copy has only in-frame clones and lacks some. The table lists 250,000 to 300,000 clones, approximately 15% of them singletons, with about 0.017% in the top ten. Antigens for these TCRs are unknown. General study results and limits: People with Type 1 diabetes carried modestly yet significantly shorter TCRB CDR3s in all four CD4+ subsets.

Sequenced input: naive CD4+ T cells from blood. The receptors here all came from a man aged 25 to 40 with type 1 diabetes.

This rearrangement joins TRBV7-9 to TRBJ1-2; TRBD1 matches 9 bases. Germline V lookup: CDR1 SEHNR, CDR2 FQNEAQ (reference sequence). V lost 4 bases to trimming and J lost 8 bases; unmatched junction nucleotides: 14. The CDR3 consists of 16 residues. The CDR3 DNA is TGTGCCAGCAGCTCCGGGACAGGGTCTAGGAAGAGAGGCTACACCTTC. Protein sequence: CASSSGTGSRKRGYTF.

This clone was counted between two and nine times. The CDR3 spells CASSYSGTRGYNEQFF. CDR3 bases: TGTGCCAGCAGTTACTCCGGGACTAGAGGCTACAATGAGCAGTTCTTC. The chain links TRBV6-5 to TRBJ2-1, with 8 nucleotides matching TRBD2. Per the germline V gene, CDR1 is MNHEY and CDR2 is SVGAGI. Germline trimming cut 0 bases from V and 3 bases from J; bases unmatched to any gene: 4. CDR3 length: 16 amino acids.

This sequence joins TRBV9 and TRBJ2-7, with TRBD1 identical over 9 bases. The length of the CDR3 is 14 residues. The germline V gene has CDR1 SGDLS and CDR2 YYNGEE. With V trimmed by 1 base and J by 4 bases, 3 bases remained unmatched. CDR3 bases: TGTGCCAGCAGCGTAAGGGACAGGGAGTACGAGCAGTACTTC. This gives the protein CASSVRDREYEQYF.

The rearrangement joins TRBV5-1 to TRBJ2-6, with TRBD1 as a possible D gene (6 bases). The V and J ends lost 4 bases and 9 bases respectively, with 11 bases between them. Germline V gene sequence: CDR1 SGHRS, CDR2 YFSETQ. The CDR3 covers 13 residues. For the CDR3, the DNA is TGCGCCAGCAGCACCCAGGGGAACAACGTCCTGACTTTC. Amino acid sequence: CASSTQGNNVLTF. The variable domain in full, completed from reference TRBV5-1 and TRBJ2-6, reads KAGVTQTPRYLIKTRGQQVTLSCSPISGHRSVSWYQQTPGQGLQFLFEYFSETQRNKGNFPGRFSGRQFSNSRSEMNVSTLELGDSALYLCASSTQGNNVLTFGAGSRLTVL.

This clone was seen a few times. The chain is built from TRBV7-2 and TRBJ2-7; D possibly corresponds to TRBD2 (5 bases). This CDR3 is built from 14 residues. V was trimmed by 3 bases and J by 2 bases, leaving 11 bases between them. Germline CDR1 SGHTA, CDR2 FQGNSA. The CDR3 nucleotides read TGTGCCAGCAGCTTGGCAGGACTTGCCTACGAGCAGTACTTC. Protein product: CASSLAGLAYEQYF.

The CDR3 protein is CASSRDRGEYGYTF. In nucleotides, the CDR3 is TGTGCCAGCTCCCGGGACAGGGGAGAGTATGGCTACACCTTC. V and J are TRBV18 and TRBJ1-2; TRBD1 aligns across 10 bases. CDR3 size: 14 residues. Germline loops: CDR1 KGHSH, CDR2 LQKENI. Trimming took 6 bases from V and 5 from J; bases not matched to a gene: 6.

This chain links TRBV28 with TRBJ2-7; 7 bases are shared with TRBD1. Germline CDR1 and CDR2: MDHEN and SYDVKM. J lost 8 bases, V lost 1 base, and 8 bases had no gene match. The length of the CDR3 is 14 residues. CDR3 amino acids: CASSLSLTGVKQYF. CDR3 sequence (DNA): TGTGCCAGCAGTTTATCCCTAACAGGGGTCAAGCAGTACTTC.

The V call is TRBV6-6, the J call TRBJ2-7; 7 bases agree with TRBD2. The CDR3 extends over 15 amino acids. V dropped 6 bases and J dropped 0; count of bases not matched to a gene: 8. The V gene's germline CDR1 is MNHNY and CDR2 SVGAGI (reference sequence). CDR3 sequence: CASRRTSESSYEQYF. CDR3 sequence (DNA): TGTGCCAGCAGGCGTACTAGCGAGAGCTCCTACGAGCAGTACTTC.

As concerns this clone: The same CDR3 arises from other DNA sequences in this sample as well. This chain connects TRBV30 to TRBJ2-5, with 8 positions matching TRBD2. This CDR3 is 14 amino acids long. With 3 bases clipped from V and 2 bases from J, the junction kept 5 bases outside the gene matches. The germline V gene has CDR1 GTSNPN and CDR2 SVGIG (reference sequence). The CDR3 nucleotides are TGTGCCTGGAGCACTAGCGGAGCTCAAGAGACCCAGTACTTC. It specifies CAWSTSGAQETQYF. Full variable domain (rest looked up from reference TRBV30 and TRBJ2-5): SQTIHQWPATLVQPVGSPLSLECTVEGTSNPNLYWYRQAAGRGLQLLFYSVGIGQISSEVPQNLSASRPQDRQFILSSKKLLLSDSGFYLCAWSTSGAQETQYFGPGTRLLVL.

A few counts support this clone. The same CDR3 can be traced to other DNA sequences in this sample. The V call is TRBV4-1, the J call TRBJ1-5; D possibly corresponds to TRBD1 (5 bases). CDR3 length: 15 amino acids. CDR1 is MGHRA and CDR2 is YSYEKL in the germline V gene. Trimming pared 1 base from V and 0 bases from J, leaving 7 bases between. CDR3 sequence (DNA): TGCGCCAGCAGCCAAGGTCAGGGTAGCAATCAGCCCCAGCATTTT. It codes for CASSQGQGSNQPQHF.

This clone has a handful of counts. The chain carries TRBV6-5 and TRBJ1-1, with D possibly matching TRBD1 (6 bases). Trimming shortened V by 9 bases and J by 5 bases, and 16 bases separated the two germline ends. CDR1 is MNHEY and CDR2 is SVGAGI in the germline V gene. The CDR3 covers 13 residues. The CDR3 reads CASAIQGMTEAFF. CDR3 DNA: TGTGCCAGTGCTATACAGGGAATGACTGAAGCTTTCTTT.

There are a few counts of this clone. J is TRBJ1-4 and V is TRBV7-6; TRBD1 aligns across 9 bases. The V gene end was trimmed by 0 bases and the J gene end by 8 bases; junction bases not matched to a gene: 4. CDR1 and CDR2 from the germline V gene are SGHVS and FNYEAQ. This CDR3 comprises 15 residues. This CDR3 is CASSLAGTGKEKLFF. DNA for the CDR3: TGTGCCAGCAGCTTAGCCGGGACAGGGAAAGAAAAACTGTTTTTT.

The chain is built from TRBV7-9 and TRBJ2-7, with 10 bases fitting TRBD1. V lost 5 bases, J lost 6 bases, and 1 base stayed unmatched. The CDR3 has 12 residues. Germline V lookup: CDR1 SEHNR, CDR2 FQNEAQ (reference sequence). Here the CDR3 DNA reads TGTGCCAGCAGCAGGGACAGGGGCGAGCAGTACTTC. It is translated as CASSRDRGEQYF. Filled out from reference TRBV7-9 and TRBJ2-7, the complete variable domain reads DTGVSQNPRHKITKRGQNVTFRCDPISEHNRLYWYRQTLGQGPEFLTYFQNEAQLEKSRLLSDRFSAERPKGSFSTLEIQRTEQGDSAMYLCASSRDRGEQYFGPGTRLTVT.

This clone was counted between two and nine times. J is TRBJ2-2 and V is TRBV14; D is uncertain. CDR1 and CDR2 from the germline V gene are SGHDN and FVKESK. Between the trimmed V and J ends, which lost 3 bases and 4 bases, there was a span of 6 bases. CDR3 length: 13 residues. Written as DNA, the CDR3 is TGTGCCAGCAGCCATAAATCCACCGGGGAGCTGTTTTTT. Protein: CASSHKSTGELFF.